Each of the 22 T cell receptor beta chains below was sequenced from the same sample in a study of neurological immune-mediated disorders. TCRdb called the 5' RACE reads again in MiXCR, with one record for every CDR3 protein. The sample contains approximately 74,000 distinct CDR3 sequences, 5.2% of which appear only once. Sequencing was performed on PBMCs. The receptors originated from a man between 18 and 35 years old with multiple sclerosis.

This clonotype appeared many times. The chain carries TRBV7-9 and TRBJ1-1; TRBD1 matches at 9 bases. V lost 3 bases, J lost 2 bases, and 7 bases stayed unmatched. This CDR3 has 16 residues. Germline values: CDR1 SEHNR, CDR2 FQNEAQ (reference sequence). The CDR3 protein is CASSFSRQGVNTEAFF. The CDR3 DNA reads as TGTGCCAGCAGCTTTTCAAGACAGGGGGTAAACACTGAAGCTTTCTTT. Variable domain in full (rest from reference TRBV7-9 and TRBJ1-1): DTGVSQNPRHKITKRGQNVTFRCDPISEHNRLYWYRQTLGQGPEFLTYFQNEAQLEKSRLLSDRFSAERPKGSFSTLEIQRTEQGDSAMYLCASSFSRQGVNTEAFFGQGTRLTVV.

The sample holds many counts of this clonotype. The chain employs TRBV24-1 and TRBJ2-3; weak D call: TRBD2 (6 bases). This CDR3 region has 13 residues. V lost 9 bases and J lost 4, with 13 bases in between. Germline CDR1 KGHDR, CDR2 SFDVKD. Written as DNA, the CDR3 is TGTGCCACCCGCGGGGCCGGGGCAGATACGCAGTATTTT. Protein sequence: CATRGAGADTQYF.

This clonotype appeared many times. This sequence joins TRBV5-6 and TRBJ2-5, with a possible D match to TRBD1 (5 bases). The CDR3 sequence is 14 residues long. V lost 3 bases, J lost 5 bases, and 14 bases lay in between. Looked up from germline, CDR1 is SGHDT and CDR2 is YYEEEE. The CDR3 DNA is TGTGCCAGCAGCTGGCTCGTGGGGCAGGAGACCCAGTACTTC. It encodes CASSWLVGQETQYF.

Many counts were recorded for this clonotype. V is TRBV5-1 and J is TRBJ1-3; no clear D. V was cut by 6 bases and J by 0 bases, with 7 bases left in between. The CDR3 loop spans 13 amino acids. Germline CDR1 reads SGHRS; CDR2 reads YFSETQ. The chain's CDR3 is CASKQYSGNTIYF. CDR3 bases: TGCGCCAGCAAACAGTACTCTGGAAACACCATATATTTT.

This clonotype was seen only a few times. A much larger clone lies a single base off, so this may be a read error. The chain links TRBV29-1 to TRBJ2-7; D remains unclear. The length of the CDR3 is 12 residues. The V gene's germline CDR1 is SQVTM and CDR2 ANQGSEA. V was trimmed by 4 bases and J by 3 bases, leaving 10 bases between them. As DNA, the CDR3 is TGCAGCGTTGGATTAACTGGCTACGAGCAGTACTTC. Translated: CSVGLTGYEQYF.

CDR3 nucleotide sequence: TGTGCCAGCAGCTTGGGCACCGTGACTGAAGCTTTCTTT. This translates into CASSLGTVTEAFF. The chain couples TRBV5-5 to TRBJ1-1; no reliable D call. The ends were cut back, 0 bases at V and 5 bases at J, with 8 bases in the middle. Germline V gene sequence: CDR1 SGHKS, CDR2 YYEKEE (reference sequence). This CDR3 has 13 amino acids.

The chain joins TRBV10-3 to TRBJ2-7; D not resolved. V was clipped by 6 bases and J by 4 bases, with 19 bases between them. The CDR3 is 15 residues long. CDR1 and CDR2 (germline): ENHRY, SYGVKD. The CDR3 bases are TGTGCCATCAGCTCACAGTCTCGTGGGGTATACGAGCAGTACTTC. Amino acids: CAISSQSRGVYEQYF.

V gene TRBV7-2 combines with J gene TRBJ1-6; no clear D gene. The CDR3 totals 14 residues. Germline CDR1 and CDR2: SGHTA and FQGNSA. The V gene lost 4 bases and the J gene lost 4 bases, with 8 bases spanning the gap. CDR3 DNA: TGTGCCAGCAGCTCCAGGACTTATAATTCACCCCTCCACTTT. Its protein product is CASSSRTYNSPLHF.

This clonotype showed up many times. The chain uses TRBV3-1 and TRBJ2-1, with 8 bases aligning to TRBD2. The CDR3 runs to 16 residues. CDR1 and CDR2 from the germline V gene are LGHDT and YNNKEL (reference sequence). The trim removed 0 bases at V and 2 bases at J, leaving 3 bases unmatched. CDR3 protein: CASSQDGGAPYNEQFF. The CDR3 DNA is TGTGCCAGCAGCCAAGACGGGGGGGCCCCCTACAATGAGCAGTTCTTC.

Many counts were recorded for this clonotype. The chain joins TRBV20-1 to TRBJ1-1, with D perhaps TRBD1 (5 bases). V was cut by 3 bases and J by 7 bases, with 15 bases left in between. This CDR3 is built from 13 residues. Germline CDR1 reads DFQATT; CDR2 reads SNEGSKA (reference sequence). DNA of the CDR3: TGCAGTGCTAGGACCCAGCCCGGGGGTGAAGCTTTCTTT. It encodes CSARTQPGGEAFF.

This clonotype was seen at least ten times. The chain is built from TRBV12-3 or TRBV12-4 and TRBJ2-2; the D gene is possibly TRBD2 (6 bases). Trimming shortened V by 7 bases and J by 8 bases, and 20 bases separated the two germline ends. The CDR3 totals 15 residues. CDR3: CASTTAGGEVGELFF. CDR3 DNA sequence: TGTGCCAGCACCACCGCGGGCGGGGAAGTTGGGGAGCTGTTTTTT.

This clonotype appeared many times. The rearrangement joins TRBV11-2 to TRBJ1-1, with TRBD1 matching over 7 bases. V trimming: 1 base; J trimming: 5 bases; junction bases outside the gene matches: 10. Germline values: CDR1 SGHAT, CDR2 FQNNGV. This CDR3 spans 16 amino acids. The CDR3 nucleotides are TGTGCCAGCAGCTTAGGGACAGGAGGGCTCGGGACTGAAGCTTTCTTT. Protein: CASSLGTGGLGTEAFF.

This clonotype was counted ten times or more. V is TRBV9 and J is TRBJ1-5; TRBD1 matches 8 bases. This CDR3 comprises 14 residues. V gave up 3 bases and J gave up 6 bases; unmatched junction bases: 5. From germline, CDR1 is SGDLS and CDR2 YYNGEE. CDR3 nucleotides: TGTGCCAGCAGCGGACAGGGGCAAAGTCAGCCCCAGCATTTT. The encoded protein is CASSGQGQSQPQHF.

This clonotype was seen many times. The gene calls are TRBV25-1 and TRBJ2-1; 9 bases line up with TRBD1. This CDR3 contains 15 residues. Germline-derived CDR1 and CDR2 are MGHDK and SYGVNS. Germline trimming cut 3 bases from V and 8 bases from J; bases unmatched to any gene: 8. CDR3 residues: CASSDRTGVFYEQFF. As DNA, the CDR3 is TGTGCCAGCAGTGATAGGACAGGGGTATTCTATGAGCAGTTCTTC.

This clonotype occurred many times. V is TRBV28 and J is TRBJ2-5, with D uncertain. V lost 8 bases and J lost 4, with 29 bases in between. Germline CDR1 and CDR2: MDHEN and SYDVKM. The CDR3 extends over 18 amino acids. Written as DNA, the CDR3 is TGTGCCAGCCGCTGGAGTTACTTCGGAGATCGCTCGTCAGAGACCCAGTACTTC. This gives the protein CASRWSYFGDRSSETQYF. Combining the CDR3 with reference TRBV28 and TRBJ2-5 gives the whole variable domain DVKVTQSSRYLVKRTGEKVFLECVQDMDHENMFWYRQDPGLGLRLIYFSYDVKMKEKGDIPEGYSVSREKKERFSLILESASTNQTSMYLCASRWSYFGDRSSETQYFGPGTRLLVL.

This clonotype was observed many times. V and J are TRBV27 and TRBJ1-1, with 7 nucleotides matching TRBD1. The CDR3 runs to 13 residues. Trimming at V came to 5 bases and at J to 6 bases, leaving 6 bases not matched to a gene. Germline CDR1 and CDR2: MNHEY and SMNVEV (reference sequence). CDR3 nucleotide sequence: TGTGCCAGCAGTCAAGGGGGCAGGGCTGAAGCTTTCTTT. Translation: CASSQGGRAEAFF.

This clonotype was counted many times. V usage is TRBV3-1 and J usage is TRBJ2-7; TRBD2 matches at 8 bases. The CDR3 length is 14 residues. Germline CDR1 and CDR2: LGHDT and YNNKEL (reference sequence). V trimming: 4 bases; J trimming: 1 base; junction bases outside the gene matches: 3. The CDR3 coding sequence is TGTGCCAGCAGCCCACGACTAGCGTCCTACGAGCAGTACTTC. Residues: CASSPRLASYEQYF.

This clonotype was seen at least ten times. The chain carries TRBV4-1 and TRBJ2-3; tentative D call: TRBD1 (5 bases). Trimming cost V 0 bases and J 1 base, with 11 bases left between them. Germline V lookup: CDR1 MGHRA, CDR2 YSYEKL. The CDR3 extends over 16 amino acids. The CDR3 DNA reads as TGCGCCAGCAGCCAAGATCAAGGGGCAGGCACAGATACGCAGTATTTT. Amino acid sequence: CASSQDQGAGTDTQYF.

The CDR3 bases are TGCAGTGCTAGAGATAGCCAAAGCACAGATACGCAGTATTTT. This codes for CSARDSQSTDTQYF. The rearrangement joins TRBV20-1 to TRBJ2-3; no clear D gene. The CDR3 totals 14 residues. The germline gives CDR1 DFQATT, CDR2 SNEGSKA (reference sequence). V was pared by 0 bases and J by 0 bases, with 7 bases between.

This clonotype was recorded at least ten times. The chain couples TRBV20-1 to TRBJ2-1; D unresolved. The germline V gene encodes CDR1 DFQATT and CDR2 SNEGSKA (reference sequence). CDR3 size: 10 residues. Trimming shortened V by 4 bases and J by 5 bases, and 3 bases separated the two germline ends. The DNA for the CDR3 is TGCAGTGCTATCGACAATGAGCAGTTCTTC. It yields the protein CSAIDNEQFF.

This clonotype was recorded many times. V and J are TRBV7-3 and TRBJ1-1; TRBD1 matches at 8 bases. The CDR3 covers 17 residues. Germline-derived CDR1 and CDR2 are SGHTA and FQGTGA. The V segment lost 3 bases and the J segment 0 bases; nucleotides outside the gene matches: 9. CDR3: CASSFSGTGLLNTEAFF. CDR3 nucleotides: TGTGCCAGCAGCTTTTCCGGGACAGGACTTCTGAACACTGAAGCTTTCTTT.

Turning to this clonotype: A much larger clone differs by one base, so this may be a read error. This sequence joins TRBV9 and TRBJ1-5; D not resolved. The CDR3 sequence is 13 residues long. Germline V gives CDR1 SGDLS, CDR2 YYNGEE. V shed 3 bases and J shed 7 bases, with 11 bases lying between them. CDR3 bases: TGTGCCAGCAGCGCTCGAAAGGGCCAGCCCCAGCATTTT. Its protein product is CASSARKGQPQHF.